The present T cell receptor beta chain was sequenced within a study of cytomegalovirus exposure and HLA in healthy donors. Findings and limits, study-wide: Among the most significant clusters, several appeared linked to common viral pathogens in a later analysis. Under in vitro conditions, a few CMV-associated chains were confirmed as specific for CMV antigens. The presence/absence work took it that sequencing depth was about the same across donors.

A multiplex PCR was run with 60 Vbeta primers and 13 Jbeta primers. Clones were read by immunoSEQ multiplex PCR, and TCRdb kept only the in-frame ones, dropping some. The sample holds about 130,000 clones, around 74% seen once. In regard to this clone: Antigen unknown.

In germline, CDR1 is SGDLS, CDR2 YYNGEE. With V trimmed by 4 bases and J by 1 base, 11 bases remained unmatched. The CDR3 is 17 residues long. The chain is built from TRBV9 and TRBJ1-1; 9 positions match TRBD1. The sample taken for sequencing was PBMCs. The TCR comes from a male donor in good health and CMV-seronegative. DNA for the CDR3: TGTGCCAGCAGCCTCAGTCCCGGGACAGGGCAGAACACTGAAGCTTTCTTT. Its translation: CASSLSPGTGQNTEAFF.